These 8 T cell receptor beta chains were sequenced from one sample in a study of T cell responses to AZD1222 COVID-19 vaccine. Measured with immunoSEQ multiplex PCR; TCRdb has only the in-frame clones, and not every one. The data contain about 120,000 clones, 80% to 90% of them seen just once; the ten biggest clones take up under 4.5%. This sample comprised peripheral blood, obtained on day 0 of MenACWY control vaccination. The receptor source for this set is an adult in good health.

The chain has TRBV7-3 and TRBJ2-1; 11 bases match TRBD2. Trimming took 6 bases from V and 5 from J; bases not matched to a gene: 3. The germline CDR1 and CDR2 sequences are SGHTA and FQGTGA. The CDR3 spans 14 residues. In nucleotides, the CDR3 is TGTGCCAGCAGACTAGCGGGGGCCCACAATGAGCAGTTCTTC. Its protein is CASRLAGAHNEQFF.

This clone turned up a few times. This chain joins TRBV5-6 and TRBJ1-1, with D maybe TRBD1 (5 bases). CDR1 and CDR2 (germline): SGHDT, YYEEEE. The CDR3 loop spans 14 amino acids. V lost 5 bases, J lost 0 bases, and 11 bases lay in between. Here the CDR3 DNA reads TGTGCCAGCAGACGACAGTACATGAACACTGAAGCTTTCTTT. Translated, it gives CASRRQYMNTEAFF.

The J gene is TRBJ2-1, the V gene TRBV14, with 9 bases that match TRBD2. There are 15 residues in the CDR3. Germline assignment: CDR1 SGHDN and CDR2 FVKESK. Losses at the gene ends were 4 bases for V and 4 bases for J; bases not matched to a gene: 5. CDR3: CASSRRLAVYNEQFF. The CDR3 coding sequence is TGTGCCAGCAGCCGCCGACTAGCGGTGTACAATGAGCAGTTCTTC.

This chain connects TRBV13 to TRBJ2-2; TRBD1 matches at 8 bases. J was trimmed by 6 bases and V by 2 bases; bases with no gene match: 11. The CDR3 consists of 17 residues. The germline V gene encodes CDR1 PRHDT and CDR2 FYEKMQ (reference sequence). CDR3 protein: CASSLRQGAGFAGELFF. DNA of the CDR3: TGTGCCAGCAGCTTAAGGCAGGGGGCAGGATTTGCCGGGGAGCTGTTTTTT.

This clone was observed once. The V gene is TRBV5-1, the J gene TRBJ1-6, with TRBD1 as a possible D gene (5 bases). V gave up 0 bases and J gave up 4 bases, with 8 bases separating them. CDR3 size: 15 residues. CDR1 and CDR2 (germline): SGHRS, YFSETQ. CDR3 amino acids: CASSLAGEYNSPLHF. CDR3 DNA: TGCGCCAGCAGCTTGGCGGGGGAGTATAATTCACCCCTCCACTTT. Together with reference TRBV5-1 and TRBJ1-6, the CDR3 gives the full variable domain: KAGVTQTPRYLIKTRGQQVTLSCSPISGHRSVSWYQQTPGQGLQFLFEYFSETQRNKGNFPGRFSGRQFSNSRSEMNVSTLELGDSALYLCASSLAGEYNSPLHFGNGTRLTVT.

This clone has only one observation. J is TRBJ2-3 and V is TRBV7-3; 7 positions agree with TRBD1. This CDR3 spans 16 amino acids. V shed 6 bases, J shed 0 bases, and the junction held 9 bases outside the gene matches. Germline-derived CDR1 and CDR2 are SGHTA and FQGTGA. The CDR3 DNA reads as TGTGCCAGCAGTCTAACCGGGACAGCTAGCACAGATACGCAGTATTTT. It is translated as CASSLTGTASTDTQYF.

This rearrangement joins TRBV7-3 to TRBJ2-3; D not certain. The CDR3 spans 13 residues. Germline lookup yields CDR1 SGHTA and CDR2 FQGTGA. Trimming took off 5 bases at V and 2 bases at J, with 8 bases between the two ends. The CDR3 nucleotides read TGTGCCAGCAGCGTCACTCACACAGATACGCAGTATTTT. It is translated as CASSVTHTDTQYF.

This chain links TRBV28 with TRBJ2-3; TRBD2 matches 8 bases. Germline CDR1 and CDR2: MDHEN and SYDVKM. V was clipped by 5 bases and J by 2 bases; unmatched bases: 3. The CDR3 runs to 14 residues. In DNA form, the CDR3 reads TGTGCCAGCAGTCAGGGACTAGACACAGATACGCAGTATTTT. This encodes CASSQGLDTDTQYF.